Each of the 27 T cell receptor beta chains below was sequenced from the same sample in a study of shared clonotypes between healthy human individuals. Naive CD8 cells were CD45RO-negative, positively selected for CCR7, excluding terminally differentiated effector memory CD45RA+ cells. The table came from immunoSEQ multiplex PCR; TCRdb's copy has only in-frame clones and leaves some out. This table has some 800,000 clones, 92% appearing once. Material for sequencing was naive CD8+ T cells sorted from blood. These receptors came from a young man in good health.

This chain joins TRBV28 and TRBJ2-5, with 11 nucleotides matching TRBD2. The CDR3 has 18 residues. Unmatched junction bases numbered 13, after V lost 6 bases and J lost 1 base. Germline loops: CDR1 MDHEN, CDR2 SYDVKM. The CDR3 reads CASRKGLAEIGGQETQYF. CDR3 bases: TGTGCCAGCAGGAAGGGACTAGCGGAGATAGGTGGCCAAGAGACCCAGTACTTC.

J is TRBJ2-7 and V is TRBV7-2, with 7 bases fitting TRBD2. CDR3 size: 15 residues. The ends lost 6 bases at V and 2 bases at J; junction bases unmatched: 10. The V gene's germline CDR1 is SGHTA and CDR2 FQGNSA. In DNA form, the CDR3 reads TGTACCAGCAGTTCCCCCGGGACTACCACCTACGAGCAGTACTTC. Protein sequence: CTSSSPGTTTYEQYF. The full variable domain, in which reference TRBV7-2 and TRBJ2-7 provide the parts outside the CDR3, is GAGVSQSPSNKVTEKGKDVELRCDPISGHTALYWYRQSLGQGLEFLIYFQGNSAPDKSGLPSDRFSAERTGGSVSTLTIQRTQQEDSAVYLCTSSSPGTTTYEQYFGPGTRLTVT.

The chain carries TRBV19 and TRBJ2-2; tentatively, D is TRBD1 (6 bases). The CDR3 spans 16 residues. Germline V gives CDR1 LNHDA, CDR2 SQIVND (reference sequence). The ends were cut back, 5 bases at V and 3 bases at J, with 16 bases in the middle. This CDR3 is CASSDLTDRYTGELFF. Here the CDR3 DNA reads TGTGCCAGTAGTGACCTGACGGACAGATACACCGGGGAGCTGTTTTTT.

The rearrangement uses TRBV28 and TRBJ2-1; TRBD2 aligns across 9 bases. The V gene's germline CDR1 is MDHEN and CDR2 SYDVKM. This CDR3 region has 16 residues. Trimming cost V 3 bases and J 10 bases; bases outside gene matches: 13. CDR3 loop: CASSFRLAVSTEEQFF. The CDR3 region has the DNA TGTGCCAGCAGTTTTAGACTAGCGGTTTCTACAGAGGAGCAGTTCTTC.

The chain recombines TRBV7-2 with TRBJ2-3, with TRBD2 as a possible D gene (6 bases). The CDR3 has 17 amino acids. CDR1 is SGHTA and CDR2 is FQGNSA in the germline V gene. V shed 1 base and J shed 0 bases, with 14 bases lying between them. DNA for the CDR3: TGTGCCAGCAGCTTAGTTTTAGCGGCCGTTAGCACAGATACGCAGTATTTT. Amino acids: CASSLVLAAVSTDTQYF.

The chain joins TRBV6-1 to TRBJ1-5, with no clear D. Trimming cost V 4 bases and J 5 bases, with 6 bases left between them. The CDR3 covers 12 residues. The germline V gene has CDR1 MNHNS and CDR2 SASEGT. The CDR3 nucleotides read TGTGCCAGCAGTGCGGATTATCAGCCCCAGCATTTT. Its protein product is CASSADYQPQHF.

About this clone: The same CDR3 also results from other DNA sequences found in this sample. The chain joins TRBV7-9 to TRBJ2-7; a possible D gene is TRBD1 (6 bases). The V end was cut by 5 bases, the J end by 1 base, with 18 bases between. The CDR3 extends over 16 amino acids. Looked up from germline, CDR1 is SEHNR and CDR2 is FQNEAQ (reference sequence). CDR3 nucleotide sequence: TGTGCCAGCAGCCGCGACGAGGGGGAGAGTTCCTACGAGCAGTACTTC. Encoded protein: CASSRDEGESSYEQYF.

In this sample, this clone turned up once. V and J are TRBV19 and TRBJ2-7; D is possibly TRBD1 or TRBD2 (5 bases each). V was cut by 7 bases and J by 3 bases, with 22 bases left in between. Germline CDR1 is LNHDA and CDR2 is SQIVND (reference sequence). The CDR3 loop spans 16 amino acids. The CDR3 spells CASTFLPGTRNYEQYF. The CDR3 bases are TGTGCCAGTACCTTTCTCCCCGGGACCAGAAACTACGAGCAGTACTTC.

This chain connects TRBV27 to TRBJ2-7; TRBD1 is a possible D gene (6 bases). The V and J ends lost 1 base and 3 bases respectively, with 13 bases between them. The CDR3 is 15 amino acids. Germline V gene lookup returns CDR1 MNHEY and CDR2 SMNVEV (reference sequence). The CDR3 region has the DNA TGTGCCAGCAGTTTATTCCAGGGGAGCTTCTACGAGCAGTACTTC. Protein sequence: CASSLFQGSFYEQYF.

V gene TRBV25-1 combines with J gene TRBJ2-1; 8 bases are a match to TRBD1. CDR1 is MGHDK and CDR2 is SYGVNS in the germline V gene. Trimming cost V 5 bases and J 3 bases; bases outside gene matches: 6. This CDR3 contains 15 residues. The CDR3 nucleotides are TGTGCCAGCAGTATAACAGGGGGGTACTACAATGAGCAGTTCTTC. Translating gives CASSITGGYYNEQFF.

V and J are TRBV9 and TRBJ2-6; 8 nucleotides match TRBD1. CDR3 length equals 18 residues. Germline V CDR1 and CDR2: SGDLS, YYNGEE. The junction had 12 bases not matched to a gene; V was cut back by 7 bases and J by 0 bases. The CDR3 nucleotides read TGTGCCAGCTCCCTAAGGGGACAGGCTTCCTCTGGGGCCAACGTCCTGACTTTC. It specifies CASSLRGQASSGANVLTF.

This chain uses TRBV15 with TRBJ2-4; no definite D call. Between the trimmed V and J ends, which lost 0 bases and 15 bases, there was a span of 21 bases. CDR1 is LNHNV and CDR2 is YYDKDF in the germline V gene (reference sequence). This CDR3 spans 15 amino acids. The CDR3 DNA is TGTGCCACCAGCAGAGATAGAAGGAGTGCCCCTGTCCCGTACTTC. Translated: CATSRDRRSAPVPYF.

The V and J genes are TRBV19 and TRBJ1-5; D remains ambiguous. There are 13 residues in the CDR3. Germline assignment: CDR1 LNHDA and CDR2 SQIVND (reference sequence). Trimming removed 3 bases at V and 9 bases at J, with 12 bases between. The CDR3 protein is CASSIMGRRPQHF. The CDR3 coding sequence is TGTGCCAGTAGTATCATGGGGAGACGGCCCCAGCATTTT.

The V call is TRBV28, the J call TRBJ2-7; TRBD2 is a possible D gene (7 bases). V shed 7 bases and J shed 3 bases, with 16 bases lying between them. The CDR3 extends over 14 amino acids. In germline, CDR1 is MDHEN, CDR2 SYDVKM. The CDR3 DNA reads TGTGCCAGCAAACCTCGGGGGGCTCTCTACGAGCAGTACTTC. As protein: CASKPRGALYEQYF.

V gene TRBV11-2 combines with J gene TRBJ2-7; TRBD1 matches at 10 bases. CDR1 is SGHAT and CDR2 is FQNNGV in the germline V gene. V lost 2 bases and J lost 3; bases outside the gene matches: 1. The CDR3 contains 14 residues. The CDR3 nucleotides read TGTGCCAGCAGCTTAAGGGACAGGGGCTACGAGCAGTACTTC. It translates to CASSLRDRGYEQYF. Filled out from reference TRBV11-2 and TRBJ2-7, the complete variable domain reads EAGVAQSPRYKIIEKRQSVAFWCNPISGHATLYWYQQILGQGPKLLIQFQNNGVVDDSQLPKDRFSAERLKGVDSTLKIQPAKLEDSAVYLCASSLRDRGYEQYFGPGTRLTVT.

The chain joins TRBV5-4 to TRBJ2-3; 8 bases match TRBD2. Trimming removed 2 bases from V and 3 bases from J; junction bases left unmatched: 5. The CDR3 loop spans 15 amino acids. Germline V CDR1 and CDR2: SGHNT, YYREEE (reference sequence). The CDR3 DNA is TGTGCCAGCAGCTTCAGAGTAGCGGGGACAGATACGCAGTATTTT. Translated, it gives CASSFRVAGTDTQYF. The entire variable domain, with the rest obtained from reference TRBV5-4 and TRBJ2-3, is as follows: ETGVTQSPTHLIKTRGQQVTLRCSSQSGHNTVSWYQQALGQGPQFIFQYYREEENGRGNFPPRFSGLQFPNYSSELNVNALELDDSALYLCASSFRVAGTDTQYFGPGTRLTVL.

This chain connects TRBV9 to TRBJ1-1, with D possibly TRBD1 on 5 matching bases. Trimming removed 2 bases at V and 0 bases at J, with 14 bases between. CDR1 and CDR2 from the germline V gene are SGDLS and YYNGEE. The CDR3 contains 16 residues. The CDR3 sequence: CASSVNREGMNTEAFF. DNA of the CDR3: TGTGCCAGCAGCGTTAATAGGGAGGGGATGAACACTGAAGCTTTCTTT.

The chain combines TRBV4-1 with TRBJ1-5; D gene ambiguous. The CDR3 contains 13 residues. Trimming shortened V by 3 bases and J by 11 bases, and 14 bases separated the two germline ends. Germline CDR1 and CDR2: MGHRA and YSYEKL. The DNA of the CDR3 is TGCGCCAGCAGCCAGAGCTTCGGACGGACCCAGCATTTT. Amino acids: CASSQSFGRTQHF.

This clone has only one observation. The genes are TRBV23-1 and TRBJ1-2; a possible D gene is TRBD1 (5 bases). TRBV23-1 is annotated as an ORF whose role is uncertain. This CDR3 comprises 17 residues. With 2 bases removed from V and 2 bases from J, the gap between germline ends came to 18 bases. The CDR3 DNA reads as TGCGCCAGCAGTCAACAGGGCGTGAAGCACGAAAACTATGGCTACACCTTC. Amino acids: CASSQQGVKHENYGYTF.

The chain recombines TRBV7-2 with TRBJ2-1, with D perhaps TRBD1 or TRBD2 (5 bases each). The CDR3 has 12 amino acids. V lost 3 bases and J lost 10, with 10 bases in between. CDR1 and CDR2 from the germline V gene are SGHTA and FQGNSA. For the CDR3, the DNA is TGTGCCAGCAGCTTGGGGGTAAGGGAGCAGTTCTTC. Its translation is CASSLGVREQFF.

The chain employs TRBV2 and TRBJ2-5; 7 positions match TRBD2. The CDR3 runs 14 residues. With V trimmed by 8 bases and J by 1 base, 7 bases remained unmatched. The germline V gene has CDR1 SNHLY and CDR2 FYNNEI. The CDR3 nucleotides are TGTGCCAGCCCACTGACTAGCAGCCAAGAGACCCAGTACTTC. It is translated as CASPLTSSQETQYF.

The DNA of the CDR3 is TGTGCCAGCAGACCCGAAGCGGGAGCAAGATACGAGCAGTACTTC. It specifies CASRPEAGARYEQYF. The chain couples TRBV28 to TRBJ2-7; 8 positions agree with TRBD2. This CDR3 spans 15 amino acids. Trimming removed 6 bases from V and 4 bases from J; junction bases left unmatched: 11. In germline, CDR1 is MDHEN, CDR2 SYDVKM.

The gene calls are TRBV13 and TRBJ2-1, with D tentatively TRBD1 (6 bases). The germline gives CDR1 PRHDT, CDR2 FYEKMQ (reference sequence). V was trimmed by 4 bases and J by 0 bases, leaving 10 bases between them. The CDR3 is made up of 15 amino acids. The CDR3 protein is CASSSTGSSYNEQFF. As DNA, the CDR3 is TGTGCCAGCAGCTCCACAGGGAGCTCCTACAATGAGCAGTTCTTC. The whole variable domain, remainder taken from reference TRBV13 and TRBJ2-1, is AAGVIQSPRHLIKEKRETATLKCYPIPRHDTVYWYQQGPGQDPQFLISFYEKMQSDKGSIPDRFSAQQFSDYHSELNMSSLELGDSALYFCASSSTGSSYNEQFFGPGTRLTVL.

This rearrangement joins TRBV4-1 to TRBJ1-2, with TRBD1 as a possible D gene (5 bases). V was clipped by 3 bases and J by 13 bases, with 21 bases between them. This CDR3 is 14 amino acids long. Per germline, CDR1 MGHRA and CDR2 YSYEKL. CDR3 DNA sequence: TGCGCCAGCAGCCAGGATCCTAGCGTCGGGGCCCTCACCTTC. The encoded protein is CASSQDPSVGALTF.

This clone came up once. The V call is TRBV19, the J call TRBJ2-1, with 12 bases fitting TRBD2. V trimming: 1 base; J trimming: 1 base; junction bases outside the gene matches: 2. The CDR3 is 17 residues long. Germline V gives CDR1 LNHDA, CDR2 SQIVND (reference sequence). CDR3 sequence (DNA): TGTGCCAGTAGTATAGTACTAGCGGGAGGATCCTACAATGAGCAGTTCTTC. It translates to CASSIVLAGGSYNEQFF.

The chain has TRBV27 and TRBJ2-1; TRBD2 matches 9 bases. After removal of 4 bases from V and 9 bases from J, the junction contained 16 bases not matched to a gene. Per germline, CDR1 MNHEY and CDR2 SMNVEV (reference sequence). This CDR3 contains 17 residues. CDR3 sequence: CASSSPGGSGRKSEQFF. The CDR3 coding sequence is TGTGCCAGCAGTTCACCGGGGGGTAGCGGGAGAAAGTCTGAGCAGTTCTTC.

The chain uses TRBV6-5 and TRBJ2-7; D is perhaps TRBD1 (5 bases). Germline CDR1 reads MNHEY; CDR2 reads SVGAGI. The CDR3 is 13 amino acids. V lost 2 bases and J lost 6, with 11 bases in between. The CDR3 DNA sequence: TGTGCCAGCAGTTACAAGGGGTCCGGCGAGCAGTACTTC. Its protein is CASSYKGSGEQYF.